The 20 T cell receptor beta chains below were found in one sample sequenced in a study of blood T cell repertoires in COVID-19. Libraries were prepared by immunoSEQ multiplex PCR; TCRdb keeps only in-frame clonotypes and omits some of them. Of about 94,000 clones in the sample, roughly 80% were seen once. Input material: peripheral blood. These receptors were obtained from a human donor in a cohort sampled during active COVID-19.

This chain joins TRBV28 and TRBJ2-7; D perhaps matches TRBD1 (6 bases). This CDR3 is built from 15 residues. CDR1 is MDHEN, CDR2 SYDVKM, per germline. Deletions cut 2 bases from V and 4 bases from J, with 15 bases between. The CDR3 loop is CASSLTGSSFYEQYF. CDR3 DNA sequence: TGTGCCAGCAGTTTAACAGGGTCATCATTTTACGAGCAGTACTTC.

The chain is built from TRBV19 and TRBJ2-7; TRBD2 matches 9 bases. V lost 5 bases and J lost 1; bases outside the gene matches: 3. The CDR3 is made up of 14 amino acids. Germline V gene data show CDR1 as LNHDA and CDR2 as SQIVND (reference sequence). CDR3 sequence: CASSPLAGSYEQYF. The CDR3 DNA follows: TGTGCCAGTAGTCCGCTAGCGGGGTCCTACGAGCAGTACTTC.

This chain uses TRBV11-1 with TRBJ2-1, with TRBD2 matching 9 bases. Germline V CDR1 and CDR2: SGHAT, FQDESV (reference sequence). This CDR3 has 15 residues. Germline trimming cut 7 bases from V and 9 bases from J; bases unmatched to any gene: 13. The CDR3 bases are TGTGCCAGCACGTCCTTGGGACTAGCAGTTTTTGAGCAGTTCTTC. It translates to CASTSLGLAVFEQFF.

This CDR3 is CASSTTSGGTYEQYF. DNA for the CDR3: TGTGCCAGCAGTACGACTAGCGGGGGGACCTACGAGCAGTACTTC. The gene calls are TRBV2 and TRBJ2-7, with TRBD2 identical over 13 bases. Germline V gives CDR1 SNHLY, CDR2 FYNNEI. V trimming: 5 bases; J trimming: 2 bases; junction bases outside the gene matches: 3. The CDR3 totals 15 residues.

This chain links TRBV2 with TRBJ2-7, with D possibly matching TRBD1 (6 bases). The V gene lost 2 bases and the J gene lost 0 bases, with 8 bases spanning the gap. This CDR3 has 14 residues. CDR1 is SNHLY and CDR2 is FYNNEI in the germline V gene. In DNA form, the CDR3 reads TGTGCCAGCAGTGAAAGACAGGTCTCCTACGAGCAGTACTTC. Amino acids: CASSERQVSYEQYF.

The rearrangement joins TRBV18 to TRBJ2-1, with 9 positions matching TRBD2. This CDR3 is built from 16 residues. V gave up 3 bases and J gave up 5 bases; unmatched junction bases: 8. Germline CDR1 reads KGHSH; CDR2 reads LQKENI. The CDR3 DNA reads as TGTGCCAGCTCACCCCTTAGCGGGGGACTAAACAATGAGCAGTTCTTC. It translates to CASSPLSGGLNNEQFF.

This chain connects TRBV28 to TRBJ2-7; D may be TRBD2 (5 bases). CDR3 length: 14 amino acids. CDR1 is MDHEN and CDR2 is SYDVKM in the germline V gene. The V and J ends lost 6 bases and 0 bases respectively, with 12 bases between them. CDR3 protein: CASRSMDSSYEQYF. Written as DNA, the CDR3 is TGTGCCAGCAGATCCATGGACTCCTCCTACGAGCAGTACTTC. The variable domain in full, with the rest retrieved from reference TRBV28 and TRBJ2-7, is DVKVTQSSRYLVKRTGEKVFLECVQDMDHENMFWYRQDPGLGLRLIYFSYDVKMKEKGDIPEGYSVSREKKERFSLILESASTNQTSMYLCASRSMDSSYEQYFGPGTRLTVT.

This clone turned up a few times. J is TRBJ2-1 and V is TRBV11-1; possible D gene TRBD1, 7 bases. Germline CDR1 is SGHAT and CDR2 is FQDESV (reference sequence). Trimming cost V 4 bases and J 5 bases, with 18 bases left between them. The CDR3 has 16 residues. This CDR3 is CASSSKQGRQNNEQFF. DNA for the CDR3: TGTGCCAGCAGCTCGAAACAGGGGAGGCAGAACAATGAGCAGTTCTTC.

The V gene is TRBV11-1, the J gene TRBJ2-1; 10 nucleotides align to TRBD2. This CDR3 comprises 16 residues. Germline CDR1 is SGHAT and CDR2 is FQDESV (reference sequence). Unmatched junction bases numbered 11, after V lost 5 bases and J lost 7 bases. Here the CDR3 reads CASSAHLAGDGNEQFF. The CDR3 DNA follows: TGTGCCAGCAGCGCCCACCTAGCGGGAGATGGAAATGAGCAGTTCTTC.

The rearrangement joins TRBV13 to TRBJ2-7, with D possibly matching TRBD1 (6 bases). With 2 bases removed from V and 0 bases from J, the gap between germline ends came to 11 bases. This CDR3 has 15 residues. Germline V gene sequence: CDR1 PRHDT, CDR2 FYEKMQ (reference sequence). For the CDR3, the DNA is TGTGCCAGCAGCTTAATCAGGGGTGGCTCCTACGAGCAGTACTTC. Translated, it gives CASSLIRGGSYEQYF.

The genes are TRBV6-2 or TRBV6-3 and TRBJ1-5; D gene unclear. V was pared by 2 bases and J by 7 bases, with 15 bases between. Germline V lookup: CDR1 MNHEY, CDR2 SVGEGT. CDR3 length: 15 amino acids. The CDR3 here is CASSYLGKKTQPQHF. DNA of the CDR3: TGTGCCAGCAGTTACCTCGGGAAAAAGACACAGCCCCAGCATTTT.

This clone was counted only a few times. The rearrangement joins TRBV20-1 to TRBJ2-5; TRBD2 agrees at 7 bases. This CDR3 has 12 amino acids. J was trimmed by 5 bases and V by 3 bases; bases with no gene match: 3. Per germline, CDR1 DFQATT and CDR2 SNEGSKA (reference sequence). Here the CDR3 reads CSASGSGETQYF. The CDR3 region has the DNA TGCAGTGCTAGTGGTAGCGGGGAGACCCAGTACTTC.

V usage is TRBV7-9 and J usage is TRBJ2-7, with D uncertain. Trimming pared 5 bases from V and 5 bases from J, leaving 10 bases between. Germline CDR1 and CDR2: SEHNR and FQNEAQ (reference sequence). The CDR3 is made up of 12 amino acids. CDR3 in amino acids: CASSATGDEQYF. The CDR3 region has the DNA TGTGCCAGCAGCGCCACCGGAGACGAGCAGTACTTC.

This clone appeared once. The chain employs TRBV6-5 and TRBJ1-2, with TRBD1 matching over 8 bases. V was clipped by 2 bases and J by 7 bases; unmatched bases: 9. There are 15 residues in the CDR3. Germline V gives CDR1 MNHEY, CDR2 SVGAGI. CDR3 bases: TGTGCCAGCAGTTACGCCAGGGGGCGTCAGTCTGGCTACACCTTC. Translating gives CASSYARGRQSGYTF.

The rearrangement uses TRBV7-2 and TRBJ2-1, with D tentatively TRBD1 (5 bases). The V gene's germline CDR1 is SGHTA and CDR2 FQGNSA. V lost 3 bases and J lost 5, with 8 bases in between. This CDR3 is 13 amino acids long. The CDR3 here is CASSLTDDNEQFF. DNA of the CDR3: TGTGCCAGCAGCTTGACAGATGACAATGAGCAGTTCTTC.

CDR3 nucleotide sequence: TGTGCCAGCTCACCAGACCCCGGGGGCTATGGCTACACCTTC. Its translation is CASSPDPGGYGYTF. The chain combines TRBV18 with TRBJ1-2; possibly TRBD1 for D (5 bases). V lost 2 bases to trimming and J lost 4 bases, with 11 bases between them. The CDR3 extends over 14 amino acids. In germline, CDR1 is KGHSH, CDR2 LQKENI.

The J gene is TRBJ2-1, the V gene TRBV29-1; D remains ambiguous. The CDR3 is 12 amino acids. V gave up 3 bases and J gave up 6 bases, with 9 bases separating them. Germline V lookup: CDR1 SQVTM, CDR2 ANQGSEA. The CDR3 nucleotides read TGCAGCGTTGAGTTACAGAGCAATGAGCAGTTCTTC. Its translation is CSVELQSNEQFF.

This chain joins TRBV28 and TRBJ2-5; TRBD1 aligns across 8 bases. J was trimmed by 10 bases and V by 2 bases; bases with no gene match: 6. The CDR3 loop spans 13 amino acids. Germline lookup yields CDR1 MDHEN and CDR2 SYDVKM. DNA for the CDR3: TGTGCCAGCAGTTTAGAACAGGGGGTAATCCAGTACTTC. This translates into CASSLEQGVIQYF.

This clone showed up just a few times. CDR3 nucleotides: TGTGCCAGCAGTCACTACCGGGCCGGGAGGTCTGGAAACACCATATATTTT. Protein product: CASSHYRAGRSGNTIYF. The J gene is TRBJ1-3, the V gene TRBV7-2; unclear D gene. Per the germline V gene, CDR1 is SGHTA and CDR2 is FQGNSA. The V end lost 6 bases, the J end lost 1 base, and 19 bases lay between the germline ends. The CDR3 runs to 17 residues. The variable domain in full, completed from reference TRBV7-2 and TRBJ1-3, reads GAGVSQSPSNKVTEKGKDVELRCDPISGHTALYWYRQSLGQGLEFLIYFQGNSAPDKSGLPSDRFSAERTGGSVSTLTIQRTQQEDSAVYLCASSHYRAGRSGNTIYFGEGSWLTVV.

CDR3 sequence reads: CASSFSQGSYNEQFF. The CDR3 region has the DNA TGTGCCAGCAGTTTCAGTCAGGGCTCCTACAATGAGCAGTTCTTC. This chain connects TRBV6-2 or TRBV6-3 to TRBJ2-1, with a tentative D call TRBD1 (5 bases). This CDR3 is built from 15 residues. V dropped 4 bases and J dropped 0 bases, with 10 bases sitting between them. Germline V CDR1 and CDR2: MNHEY, SVGEGT.